A single sample gave rise to the 5 T cell receptor beta chains below, sequenced in a study of blood T cell repertoires in COVID-19. TCRdb keeps only in-frame clones here, not all; method: immunoSEQ multiplex PCR. The table lists roughly 150,000 clones, roughly 93% of them singletons. The sequenced sample was peripheral blood. The source of these receptors is a man younger than 30 with COVID-19, enrolled during active disease.

The rearrangement links TRBV7-9 to TRBJ1-5; the D is unclear. Trimming took off 4 bases at V and 9 bases at J, with 13 bases between the two ends. Germline CDR1 and CDR2: SEHNR and FQNEAQ (reference sequence). The CDR3 runs 13 residues. The CDR3 nucleotides are TGTGCCAGCAGCTCATCTCCCGGCGGGCCCCAGCATTTT. Protein product: CASSSSPGGPQHF.

This rearrangement joins TRBV13 to TRBJ2-1; D not certain. V was trimmed by 5 bases and J by 0 bases, leaving 5 bases between them. This CDR3 has 13 residues. Germline V CDR1 and CDR2: PRHDT, FYEKMQ (reference sequence). In DNA, the CDR3 is TGTGCCAGCAGCCCTCGCTCCTACAATGAGCAGTTCTTC. It yields the protein CASSPRSYNEQFF.

V and J are TRBV9 and TRBJ1-5; D is perhaps TRBD1 (5 bases). The V gene lost 4 bases and the J gene lost 4 bases, with 15 bases spanning the gap. The CDR3 is made up of 15 amino acids. The germline gives CDR1 SGDLS, CDR2 YYNGEE. The CDR3 nucleotides are TGTGCCAGCAGCCCCCTCCCAGACAGTAATCAGCCCCAGCATTTT. Residues: CASSPLPDSNQPQHF.

The chain combines TRBV7-9 with TRBJ2-2; 10 bases fit TRBD2. Trimming cost V 6 bases and J 3 bases; bases outside gene matches: 4. CDR3 length: 15 amino acids. Germline CDR1 SEHNR, CDR2 FQNEAQ (reference sequence). CDR3 nucleotide sequence: TGTGCCAGCAGTTTCGGACTAGCGGACACCGGGGAGCTGTTTTTT. It is translated as CASSFGLADTGELFF.

V is TRBV20-1 and J is TRBJ2-1; no reliable D call. The CDR3 loop spans 10 amino acids. Trimming shortened V by 5 bases and J by 9 bases, and 8 bases separated the two germline ends. Germline V gives CDR1 DFQATT, CDR2 SNEGSKA (reference sequence). The CDR3 DNA reads TGCAGTGCTTCCCTTATTGAGCAGTTCTTC. Its protein is CSASLIEQFF.